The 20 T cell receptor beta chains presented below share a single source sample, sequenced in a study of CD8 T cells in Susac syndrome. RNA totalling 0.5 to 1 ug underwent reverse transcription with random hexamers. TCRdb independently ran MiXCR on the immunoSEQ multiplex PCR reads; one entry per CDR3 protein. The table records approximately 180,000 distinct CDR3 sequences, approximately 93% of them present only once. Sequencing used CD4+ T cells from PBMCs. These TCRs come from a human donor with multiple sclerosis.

The CDR3 here is CASSLDGQNTEAFF. The CDR3, as DNA: TGCGCCAGCAGCTTGGATGGTCAGAACACTGAAGCTTTCTTT. The rearrangement uses TRBV5-1 and TRBJ1-1; D remains ambiguous. Germline assignment: CDR1 SGHRS and CDR2 YFSETQ. The CDR3 covers 14 residues. V was clipped by 0 bases and J by 1 base, with 7 bases between them.

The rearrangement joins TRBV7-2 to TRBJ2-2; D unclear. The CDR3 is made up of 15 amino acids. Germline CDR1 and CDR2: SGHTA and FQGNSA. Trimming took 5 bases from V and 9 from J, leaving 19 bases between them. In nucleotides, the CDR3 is TGTGCCAGCAGCCAAGGCGCTGGACGAGGCCGGGAGCTGTTTTTT. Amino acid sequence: CASSQGAGRGRELFF.

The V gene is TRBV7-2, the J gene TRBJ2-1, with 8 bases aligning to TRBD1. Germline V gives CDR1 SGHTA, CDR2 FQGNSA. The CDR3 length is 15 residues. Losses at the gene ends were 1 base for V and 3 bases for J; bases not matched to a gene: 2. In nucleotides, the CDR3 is TGTGCCAGCAGCTTAGACAGGGGGTTCTACAATGAGCAGTTCTTC. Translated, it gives CASSLDRGFYNEQFF.

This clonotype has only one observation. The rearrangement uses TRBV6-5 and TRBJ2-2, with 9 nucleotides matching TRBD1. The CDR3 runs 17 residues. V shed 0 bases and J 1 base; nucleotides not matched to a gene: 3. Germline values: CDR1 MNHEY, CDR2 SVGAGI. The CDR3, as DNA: TGTGCCAGCAGTTACTCGACAGGGGGTCGGAACACCGGGGAGCTGTTTTTT. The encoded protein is CASSYSTGGRNTGELFF.

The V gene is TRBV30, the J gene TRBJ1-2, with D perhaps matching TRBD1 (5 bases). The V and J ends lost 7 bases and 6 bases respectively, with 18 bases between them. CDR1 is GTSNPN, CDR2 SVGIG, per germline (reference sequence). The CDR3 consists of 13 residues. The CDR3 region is CASTPGRVHGYTF. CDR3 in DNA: TGTGCCTCGACCCCGGGGCGGGTCCATGGCTACACCTTC.

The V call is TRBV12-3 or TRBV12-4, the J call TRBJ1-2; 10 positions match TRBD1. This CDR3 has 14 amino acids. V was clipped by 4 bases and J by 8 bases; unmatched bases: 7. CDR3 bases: TGTGCCAGCAGTTCGTCGGGACAGGGGTTGGGCTACACCTTC. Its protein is CASSSSGQGLGYTF.

The CDR3 here is CASQALRDGINIQYF. CDR3 nucleotides: TGCGCCAGCCAGGCGCTTCGGGACGGCATAAACATTCAGTACTTC. The J gene is TRBJ2-4, the V gene TRBV10-2; D might be TRBD1 or TRBD2, each matching 5 bases. This CDR3 has 15 residues. Germline values: CDR1 WSHSY, CDR2 SAAADI. The germline V and J ends were trimmed by 8 bases and 6 bases, with 20 bases remaining between them.

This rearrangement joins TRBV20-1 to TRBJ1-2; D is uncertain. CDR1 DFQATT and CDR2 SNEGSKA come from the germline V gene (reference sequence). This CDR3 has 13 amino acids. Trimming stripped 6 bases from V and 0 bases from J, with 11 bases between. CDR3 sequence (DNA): TGCAGTGCCCTGGACGGCGCTAACTATGGCTACACCTTC. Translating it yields CSALDGANYGYTF.

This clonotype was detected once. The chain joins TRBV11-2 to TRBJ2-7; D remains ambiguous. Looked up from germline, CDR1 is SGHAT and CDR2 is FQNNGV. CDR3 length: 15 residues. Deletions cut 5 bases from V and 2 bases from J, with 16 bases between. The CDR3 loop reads CASSALRISAYEQYF. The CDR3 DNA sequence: TGTGCCAGCAGCGCCCTCCGTATATCGGCCTACGAGCAGTACTTC. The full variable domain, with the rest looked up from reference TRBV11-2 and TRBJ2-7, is EAGVAQSPRYKIIEKRQSVAFWCNPISGHATLYWYQQILGQGPKLLIQFQNNGVVDDSQLPKDRFSAERLKGVDSTLKIQPAKLEDSAVYLCASSALRISAYEQYFGPGTRLTVT.

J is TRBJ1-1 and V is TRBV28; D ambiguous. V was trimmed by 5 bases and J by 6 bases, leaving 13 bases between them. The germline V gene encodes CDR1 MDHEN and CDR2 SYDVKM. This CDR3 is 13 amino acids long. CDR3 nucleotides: TGTGCCAGCAGTCCCGGAGGGTACGCTGAAGCTTTCTTT. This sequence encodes CASSPGGYAEAFF.

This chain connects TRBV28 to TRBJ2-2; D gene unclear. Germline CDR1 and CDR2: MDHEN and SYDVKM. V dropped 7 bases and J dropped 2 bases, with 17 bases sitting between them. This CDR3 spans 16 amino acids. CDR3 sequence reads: CASILAVQRNTGELFF. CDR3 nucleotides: TGTGCCAGCATCCTTGCAGTACAGCGAAACACCGGGGAGCTGTTTTTT.

Here the CDR3 reads CASSLYSRGGQPQHF. As DNA, the CDR3 is TGTGCCAGCAGTCTCTATTCTAGGGGCGGCCAGCCCCAGCATTTT. The chain combines TRBV12-3 or TRBV12-4 with TRBJ1-5; D might be TRBD1 (5 bases). V lost 5 bases, J lost 7 bases, and 18 bases lay in between. The CDR3 covers 15 residues.

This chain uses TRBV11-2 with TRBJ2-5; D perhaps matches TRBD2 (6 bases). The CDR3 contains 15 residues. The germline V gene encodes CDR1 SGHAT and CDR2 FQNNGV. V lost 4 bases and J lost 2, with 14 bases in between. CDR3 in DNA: TGTGCCAGCAGCTGGGGTCCTAGCGCACAAGAGACCCAGTACTTC. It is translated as CASSWGPSAQETQYF.

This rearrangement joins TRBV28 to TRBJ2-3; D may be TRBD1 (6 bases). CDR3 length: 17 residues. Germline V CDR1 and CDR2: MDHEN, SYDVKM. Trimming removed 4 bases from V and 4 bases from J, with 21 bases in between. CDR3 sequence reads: CASSYPGGSKGADTQYF. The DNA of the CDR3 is TGTGCCAGCAGTTATCCCGGCGGCTCGAAGGGGGCAGATACGCAGTATTTT.

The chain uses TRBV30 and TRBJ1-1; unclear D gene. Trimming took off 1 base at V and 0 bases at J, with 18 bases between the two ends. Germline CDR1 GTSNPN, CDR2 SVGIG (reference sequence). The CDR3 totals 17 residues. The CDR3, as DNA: TGTGCCTGGAGTGGCCGCCCGACGAGGTTAATGAACACTGAAGCTTTCTTT. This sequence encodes CAWSGRPTRLMNTEAFF.

CDR3 DNA: TGTGCCTGGAGCGGGAGGAACACTGAAGCTTTCTTT. Its translation is CAWSGRNTEAFF. This rearrangement joins TRBV30 to TRBJ1-1; no definite D call. The CDR3 runs to 12 residues. The germline V and J ends were trimmed by 3 bases and 1 base, with 6 bases remaining between them. Germline CDR1 is GTSNPN and CDR2 is SVGIG (reference sequence).

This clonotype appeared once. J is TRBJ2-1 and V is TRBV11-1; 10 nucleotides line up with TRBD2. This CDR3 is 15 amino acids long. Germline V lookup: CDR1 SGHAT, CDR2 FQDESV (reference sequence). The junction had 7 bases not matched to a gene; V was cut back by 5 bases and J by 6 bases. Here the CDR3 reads CASSQRGGLRNEQFF. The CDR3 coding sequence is TGTGCCAGCAGCCAGCGGGGGGGTTTGCGCAATGAGCAGTTCTTC.

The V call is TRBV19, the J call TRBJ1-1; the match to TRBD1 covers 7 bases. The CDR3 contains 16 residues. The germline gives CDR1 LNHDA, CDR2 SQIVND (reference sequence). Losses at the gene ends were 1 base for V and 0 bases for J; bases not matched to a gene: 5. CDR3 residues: CASSIGLGQLNTEAFF. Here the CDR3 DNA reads TGTGCCAGTAGTATAGGTTTGGGACAGTTGAACACTGAAGCTTTCTTT. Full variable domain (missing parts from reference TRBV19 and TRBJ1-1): DGGITQSPKYLFRKEGQNVTLSCEQNLNHDAMYWYRQDPGQGLRLIYYSQIVNDFQKGDIAEGYSVSREKKESFPLTVTSAQKNPTAFYLCASSIGLGQLNTEAFFGQGTRLTVV.

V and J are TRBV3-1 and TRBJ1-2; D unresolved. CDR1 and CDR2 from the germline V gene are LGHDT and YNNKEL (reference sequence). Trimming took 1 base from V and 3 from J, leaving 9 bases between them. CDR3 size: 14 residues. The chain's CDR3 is CASSQGSVDYGYTF. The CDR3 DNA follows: TGTGCCAGCAGCCAAGGGTCGGTGGACTATGGCTACACCTTC. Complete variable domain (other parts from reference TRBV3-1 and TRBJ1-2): DTAVSQTPKYLVTQMGNDKSIKCEQNLGHDTMYWYKQDSKKFLKIMFSYNNKELIINETVPNRFSPKSPDKAHLNLHINSLELGDSAVYFCASSQGSVDYGYTFGSGTRLTVV.

The CDR3 DNA sequence: TGTGCCAGCAGCCAATCCTCGGGGGGAGCGGGAGGTTTGAATGAGCAGTTCTTC. It is translated as CASSQSSGGAGGLNEQFF. V gene TRBV27 combines with J gene TRBJ2-1; 9 bases align to TRBD2. V shed 6 bases, J shed 7 bases, and the junction held 19 bases outside the gene matches. Germline assignment: CDR1 MNHEY and CDR2 SMNVEV (reference sequence). The CDR3 loop spans 18 amino acids.